This T cell receptor beta chain was observed in a study of blood T cells in healthy people across ages (dated by TCRdb to the mid-2010s). Background on the whole study: In model experiments, roughly one uniquely barcoded TCR beta cDNA molecule per two T cells was captured by template switching. Donors of different ages were randomly distributed across sequencing lanes to avoid experimental bias. Using deep sequencing normalized with unique cDNA molecular identifiers, the study measured how TCR beta repertoire diversity changes with age. For two donors (one aged 18 to 29 and one aged 80 or older), the study analyzed two additional independent replicas of 1 million unique cDNA reads from the same blood draw. The donors were divided into four age groups: young (average around 17 years), middle-aged (about 40), aged (roughly 60) and long-lived (82).

There are 14 amino acids in the CDR3, from cysteine to phenylalanine inclusive. Only CDR3 DNA remains: 42 bases, in frame from the first base. The germline ends are 11 bases apart after V is trimmed by 2 bases and J by 6 bases. According to the germline V gene (reference sequence), CDR1 reads LGHDT and CDR2 reads YNNKEL. This clonotype has just a few counts. Its antigen is still unknown. Base qualities are missing; no much larger clone stands one base away. Libraries were built with 5' RACE. Sequencing relied on an Illumina HiSeq 2500. A second PCR of about 7 to 12 cycles was run with a J-beta primer mix and a sample-barcoded 5' primer. A template-switch 5' adaptor carrying 12 random nucleotides introduced a unique molecular identifier onto each TCR beta cDNA molecule. Each sample yielded at least 3 million CDR3-containing paired-end reads. All of the RNA was converted into first-strand cDNA using the Mint cDNA synthesis kit, with a TRBC-specific oligonucleotide serving as the primer. All cDNA was treated with uracil-DNA glycosylase and then went through a first 18-cycle PCR with the universal primers M1SS and BC2_uni_R. The paper's data handling went like this. For normalization, 1 million high-quality reads, each with a distinct molecular identifier, were randomly selected from each sample. Reads with shared molecular identifiers were discarded instead of being binned into consensus sequences. MiTCR, with a Q25 quality threshold and the strictest error-elimination algorithm, was used for CDR3 identification, clonotype clustering and error correction. A nonparametric unseen species model with Euler transformation was used to estimate a lower bound on total TCR beta diversity. TCRdb reran the public reads through fastp at Q25 and MiXCR, keeping productive beta chains. Entries that share a CDR3 protein sequence are merged under the most common genes and DNA. Here the V and J calls rest on TCRdb's processing, not on the authors' analysis. The table for this sample lists hundreds of thousands of distinct CDR3 sequences; around 43% of them were counted only once. The top ten clonotypes cover approximately 19% of the sample.

Systemically healthy Caucasian individuals from Russia, 39 in total and aged roughly 6 to 100 years, were included as donors. About 9.1 milliliters of peripheral blood were collected from each donor into EDTA-treated Vacutainer tubes. Ficoll-Paque density-gradient centrifugation was used to isolate PBMCs, with at least 7 million obtained per sample. Trizol reagent was used to extract total RNA from the PBMCs, yielding at least 6 micrograms per sample. Naive CD45RAhigh/CD27high T cell percentages were measured by flow cytometry on a PBMC aliquot from every donor. What the work shows at the level of the full study, not this receptor alone: Because donor CMV infection status was unknown, age-related changes in expanded clonotypes were potentially confounded. Compared with the aged group, the long-lived group had more naive CD4+ T cells, fewer expanded clones and increased TCR diversity, a pattern suggesting age selection. Conclusive comparison of naive and antigen-experienced compartments was prevented by the profiling of bulk unsorted PBMCs. Observed TCR beta diversity per million T cells fell roughly linearly with age, and a significant reduction was already apparent by age roughly 40. Total diversity estimates from one million sequenced T cells were considered lower bounds and underestimates. There was a strong correlation between observed TCR beta diversity and the percentage of naive T cells measured by flow cytometry.

The chain uses TRBV3-1 and TRBJ2-1; TRBD1 is perhaps the D gene, given 5 matching bases. The clonotype was recovered from a man aged 55 to 70 in good health. The sample comprised blood. The nucleotide sequence is TGTGCCAGCAGCCAAAGCGACAGCTTCAATGAGCAGTTCTTC. This is translated as CASSQSDSFNEQFF.